This T cell receptor (beta chain) was obtained from a study of cytomegalovirus exposure and HLA in healthy donors. General observations from the study: The study put 150 or so TCR beta chains on its list as cytomegalovirus-associated. Rates of TCR association differed by HLA locus in a later analysis, with DRB1 highest and HLA-C lowest. TCR beta V- and J-gene trimming was later associated with a missense DCLRE1C variant.

The study ran its PCR with 60 Vbeta and 13 Jbeta primers. Sequencing was performed with immunoSEQ multiplex PCR; in TCRdb, only in-frame clones are kept and a portion is missing. This sample yields roughly 150,000 clones, of which 73% are seen a single time; 5.4% belongs to the top ten. Concerning this clone itself: Its antigen is not identified.

V shed 3 bases and J shed 3 bases, with 9 bases lying between them. This CDR3 comprises 13 residues. Germline loops: CDR1 SEHNR, CDR2 FQNEAQ (reference sequence). The V call is TRBV7-9, the J call TRBJ2-7, with a tentative D call TRBD1 (5 bases). The sequence was collected from a woman between 18 and 29 years old in good health and CMV-seropositive. Sequencing input: PBMCs. The CDR3 DNA follows: TGTGCCAGCAGCTTGAAGGGGTACTACGAGCAGTACTTC. The encoded protein is CASSLKGYYEQYF.